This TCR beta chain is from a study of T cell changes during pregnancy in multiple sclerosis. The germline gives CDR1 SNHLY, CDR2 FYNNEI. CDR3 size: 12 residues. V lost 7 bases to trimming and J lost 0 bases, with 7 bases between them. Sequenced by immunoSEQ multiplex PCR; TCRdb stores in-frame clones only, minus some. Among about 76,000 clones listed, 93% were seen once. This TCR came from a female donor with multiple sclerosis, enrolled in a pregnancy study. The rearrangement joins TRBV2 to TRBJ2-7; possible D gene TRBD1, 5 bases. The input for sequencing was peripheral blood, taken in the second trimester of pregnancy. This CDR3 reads CASTDSSYEQYF. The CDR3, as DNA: TGTGCCAGCACCGACAGCTCCTACGAGCAGTACTTC.